A single sample is the source of the 22 T cell receptor beta chains below, sequenced in a study of cytomegalovirus exposure and HLA in healthy donors. PCR used 60 Vbeta primers and 13 Jbeta primers. This table comes from immunoSEQ multiplex PCR, and its TCRdb copy is limited to in-frame clones, with some not included. Among 150,000 to 200,000 clones listed, around three quarters were seen once. Sequenced sample: PBMCs. The receptors originated from a woman aged 25 to 39 in good health and CMV-seropositive.

The V and J genes are TRBV12-2 and TRBJ1-6; TRBD1 is the table's D call and was not checked against the DNA. TRBV12-2 is deemed a pseudogene. The CDR3 loop spans 18 amino acids. CDR3 residues: CASRFRSPSPGTGCHLHF. CDR3 nucleotides: TGTGCAAGTCGCTTTAGATCCCCATCCCCGGGGACAGGGTGTCACCTCCACTTT.

This clone appeared a few times. Additional DNA sequences in this sample encode the identical CDR3. V gene TRBV2 combines with J gene TRBJ1-4; D may be TRBD1 (6 bases). Between the trimmed V and J ends, which lost 8 bases and 4 bases, there was a span of 14 bases. The CDR3 contains 14 residues. Germline values: CDR1 SNHLY, CDR2 FYNNEI. CDR3 nucleotides: TGTGCCAGCTCTTTCGGACAGATTAATGAAAAACTGTTTTTT. Amino acids: CASSFGQINEKLFF.

The rearrangement links TRBV5-4 to TRBJ1-2; 9 positions match TRBD1. The V gene end was trimmed by 2 bases and the J gene end by 3 bases; junction bases not matched to a gene: 5. Germline CDR1 reads SGHNT; CDR2 reads YYREEE (reference sequence). The CDR3 has 15 amino acids. The CDR3 sequence is CASSLGTGSYYGYTF. In DNA, the CDR3 is TGTGCCAGCAGCTTAGGGACAGGGTCTTACTATGGCTACACCTTC.

The V gene is TRBV5-4, the J gene TRBJ2-5, with unresolved D. Per germline, CDR1 SGHNT and CDR2 YYREEE (reference sequence). The CDR3 totals 13 residues. V was pared by 4 bases and J by 5 bases, with 12 bases between. CDR3 sequence (DNA): TGTGCCAGCAGCCCCCGGAGTTCCGAGACCCAGTACTTC. Protein: CASSPRSSETQYF.

The rearrangement uses TRBV30 and TRBJ1-2; D ambiguous. V shed 0 bases and J shed 6 bases, with 14 bases lying between them. The V gene's germline CDR1 is GTSNPN and CDR2 SVGIG (reference sequence). The CDR3 contains 14 residues. CDR3 in DNA: TGTGCCTGGAGTGTACTATCAGAAGCGGATGGCTACACCTTC. Translation: CAWSVLSEADGYTF.

The chain employs TRBV5-5 and TRBJ1-1; TRBD1 is a possible D gene (5 bases). This CDR3 has 14 amino acids. Deletions cut 4 bases from V and 1 base from J, with 11 bases between. The germline V gene has CDR1 SGHKS and CDR2 YYEKEE (reference sequence). This CDR3 reads CASSKVTGNTEAFF. The CDR3 region has the DNA TGTGCCAGCAGCAAGGTAACAGGGAACACTGAAGCTTTCTTT.

The rearrangement joins TRBV27 to TRBJ2-1; maybe TRBD2 (5 bases). Looked up from germline, CDR1 is MNHEY and CDR2 is SMNVEV (reference sequence). V was trimmed by 6 bases and J by 7 bases, leaving 16 bases between them. The CDR3 extends over 14 amino acids. This CDR3 reads CASSNGVSANEQFF. CDR3 nucleotides: TGTGCCAGCAGCAACGGGGTATCGGCAAATGAGCAGTTCTTC.

Details on this clone: Distinct nucleotide sequences in the sample also encode this CDR3. The chain recombines TRBV9 with TRBJ1-4, with TRBD1 identical over 8 bases. The germline gives CDR1 SGDLS, CDR2 YYNGEE. CDR3 length: 13 residues. The V gene end was trimmed by 2 bases and the J gene end by 6 bases; junction bases not matched to a gene: 0. This CDR3 reads CASSVGQDEKLFF. CDR3 sequence (DNA): TGTGCCAGCAGCGTGGGACAGGATGAAAAACTGTTTTTT.

This chain joins TRBV9 and TRBJ2-6, with TRBD1 matching 9 bases. CDR1 is SGDLS, CDR2 YYNGEE, per germline. This CDR3 has 18 residues. V shed 3 bases and J 2 bases; nucleotides not matched to a gene: 9. The CDR3 DNA follows: TGTGCCAGCAGCGGACCCGGGACAGGGAGCGCTGGGGCCAACGTCCTGACTTTC. Translating it yields CASSGPGTGSAGANVLTF.

CDR3 in DNA: TGTGCCAGCAGTTACTCGGGGGAGGAGAAGGGTGGCTACACCTTC. Translated: CASSYSGEEKGGYTF. The chain is built from TRBV6-5 and TRBJ1-2; maybe TRBD1 (5 bases). Looked up from germline, CDR1 is MNHEY and CDR2 is SVGAGI. V was shortened by 0 bases and J by 7 bases, with 15 bases between the two germline ends. CDR3 length: 15 amino acids.

V gene TRBV2 combines with J gene TRBJ2-7; 7 nucleotides line up with TRBD1. Germline V CDR1 and CDR2: SNHLY, FYNNEI. V shed 5 bases and J 6 bases; nucleotides not matched to a gene: 10. The CDR3 extends over 14 amino acids. The CDR3 DNA reads as TGTGCCAGCAGTTTTCAGGGGGAATATGGCGAGCAGTACTTC. This codes for CASSFQGEYGEQYF.

The J gene is TRBJ2-3, the V gene TRBV4-3; weak D call: TRBD2 (7 bases). The germline V gene encodes CDR1 LGHNA and CDR2 YSLEER. V dropped 1 base and J dropped 2 bases, with 10 bases sitting between them. This CDR3 spans 15 amino acids. This CDR3 reads CASSQAGGDTDTQYF. In DNA, the CDR3 is TGCGCCAGCAGCCAAGCGGGGGGCGACACAGATACGCAGTATTTT.

The chain joins TRBV5-1 to TRBJ2-5, with TRBD2 identical over 13 bases. CDR3 length: 16 amino acids. V lost 0 bases to trimming and J lost 4 bases; unmatched junction nucleotides: 3. Germline lookup yields CDR1 SGHRS and CDR2 YFSETQ. DNA of the CDR3: TGCGCCAGCAGCTTGGAACTAGCGGGAGGGTCAGAGACCCAGTACTTC. It translates to CASSLELAGGSETQYF.

The chain joins TRBV4-3 to TRBJ2-5, with a weak D call TRBD1 (5 bases). The CDR3 runs to 13 residues. Germline V CDR1 and CDR2: LGHNA, YSLEER. The V gene lost 0 bases and the J gene lost 7 bases, with 9 bases spanning the gap. The CDR3 protein is CASSQDRAGTQYF. CDR3 DNA sequence: TGCGCCAGCAGCCAAGACAGGGCAGGGACCCAGTACTTC.

The chain carries TRBV7-9 and TRBJ1-5, with TRBD1 as a possible D gene (6 bases). The germline V gene has CDR1 SEHNR and CDR2 FQNEAQ (reference sequence). V was pared by 4 bases and J by 5 bases, with 18 bases between. This CDR3 has 16 amino acids. As DNA, the CDR3 is TGTGCCAGCAGCTCGACCCTAGGGACACCAGATCAGCCCCAGCATTTT. Translation gives CASSSTLGTPDQPQHF.

The table lists this clone with a count of one. The V gene is TRBV10-3, the J gene TRBJ1-2, with no clear D. Germline V gene lookup returns CDR1 ENHRY and CDR2 SYGVKD. The CDR3 is 13 amino acids. Trimming took off 0 bases at V and 4 bases at J, with 6 bases between the two ends. CDR3 nucleotide sequence: TGTGCCATCAGTGAGTCCTCCGGCTATGGCTACACCTTC. The encoded protein is CAISESSGYGYTF.

The chain links TRBV5-1 to TRBJ2-3; TRBD1 might be the D (5 bases). Germline CDR1 SGHRS, CDR2 YFSETQ. V lost 1 base, J lost 5 bases, and 14 bases lay in between. The CDR3 runs to 15 residues. The CDR3 coding sequence is TGCGCCAGCAGCTTGACCGCAGGGCTCGGAGATACGCAGTATTTT. It specifies CASSLTAGLGDTQYF.

This CDR3 reads CASSSGQDNEKLFF. In DNA form, the CDR3 reads TGTGCCAGCAGCTCAGGACAGGATAATGAAAAACTGTTTTTT. The J gene is TRBJ1-4, the V gene TRBV11-2; 7 bases fit TRBD1. After removal of 4 bases from V and 4 bases from J, the junction contained 3 bases not matched to a gene. The CDR3 is 14 amino acids. Germline loops: CDR1 SGHAT, CDR2 FQNNGV.

The chain has TRBV5-4 and TRBJ2-7; TRBD1 is a possible D gene (5 bases). V was cut by 0 bases and J by 2 bases, with 12 bases left in between. The CDR3 extends over 15 amino acids. Germline values: CDR1 SGHNT, CDR2 YYREEE (reference sequence). Written as DNA, the CDR3 is TGTGCCAGCAGCTTGGGGGGCGCCTCCACCTACGAGCAGTACTTC. It specifies CASSLGGASTYEQYF.

This clone was counted a single time. The genes are TRBV5-1 and TRBJ2-5, with TRBD1 as a possible D gene (6 bases). In germline, CDR1 is SGHRS, CDR2 YFSETQ. V was shortened by 4 bases and J by 2 bases, with 12 bases between the two germline ends. CDR3 length: 14 amino acids. CDR3 region: CASSIGQYQETQYF. The CDR3 bases are TGCGCCAGCAGCATAGGACAGTATCAAGAGACCCAGTACTTC. Together with reference TRBV5-1 and TRBJ2-5, the CDR3 gives the full variable domain: KAGVTQTPRYLIKTRGQQVTLSCSPISGHRSVSWYQQTPGQGLQFLFEYFSETQRNKGNFPGRFSGRQFSNSRSEMNVSTLELGDSALYLCASSIGQYQETQYFGPGTRLLVL.

At least ten counts were recorded for this clone. The V call is TRBV6-5, the J call TRBJ1-2; 7 bases match TRBD1. The CDR3 has 13 amino acids. V lost 6 bases to trimming and J lost 3 bases; unmatched junction nucleotides: 4. Per germline, CDR1 MNHEY and CDR2 SVGAGI. In DNA, the CDR3 is TGTGCCAGCAGCTTGACAGGGTACTATGGCTACACCTTC. It translates to CASSLTGYYGYTF.

The chain recombines TRBV28 with TRBJ1-1; D unresolved. V was clipped by 5 bases and J by 1 base, with 11 bases between them. Looked up from germline, CDR1 is MDHEN and CDR2 is SYDVKM. This CDR3 has 14 residues. The CDR3: CASSPPQPNTEAFF. In DNA form, the CDR3 reads TGTGCCAGCAGTCCCCCACAGCCGAACACTGAAGCTTTCTTT.